The 13 T cell receptor beta chains in this list originate from one sample, sequenced in a study of identical twins. MiXCR was run by TCRdb on the 5' RACE reads, yielding one entry per CDR3 protein. The sample carries a few hundred thousand distinct CDR3 sequences, more than 9% recorded once. This same sample was also part of a study on yellow fever vaccine responses in identical twins.

The sequencing sample was made of PBMCs. The receptors derive from a woman under 30 in good health.

At least ten counts were recorded for this clonotype. V and J are TRBV20-1 and TRBJ2-3; D is undetermined. Trimming took off 3 bases at V and 0 bases at J, with 13 bases between the two ends. The CDR3 runs 15 residues. Germline V gene sequence: CDR1 DFQATT, CDR2 SNEGSKA (reference sequence). The CDR3 DNA is TGCAGTGCTAGGGCCATCGGCGGTAGCACAGATACGCAGTATTTT. It encodes CSARAIGGSTDTQYF.

This clonotype came up a few times. The chain uses TRBV5-6 and TRBJ1-5, with a weak D call TRBD1 (5 bases). The V gene lost 1 base and the J gene lost 2 bases, with 13 bases spanning the gap. Germline assignment: CDR1 SGHDT and CDR2 YYEEEE. The CDR3 is 16 amino acids. The CDR3 region is CASSLFQAGRNQPQHF. CDR3 nucleotide sequence: TGTGCCAGCAGCTTGTTTCAGGCAGGGCGCAATCAGCCCCAGCATTTT.

The rearrangement links TRBV13 to TRBJ1-6, with a weak D call TRBD1 (5 bases). V gave up 6 bases and J gave up 4 bases, with 13 bases separating them. This CDR3 is built from 15 residues. The germline CDR1 and CDR2 sequences are PRHDT and FYEKMQ (reference sequence). The CDR3 DNA follows: TGTGCCAGCAGGTATCTCAGGGAATATAATTCACCCCTCCACTTT. Amino acid sequence: CASRYLREYNSPLHF.

The sample holds one count of this clonotype. The rearrangement links TRBV20-1 to TRBJ2-7, with TRBD1 matching 11 bases. Losses at the gene ends were 6 bases for V and 1 base for J; bases not matched to a gene: 2. CDR1 and CDR2 (germline): DFQATT, SNEGSKA (reference sequence). The CDR3 consists of 13 residues. CDR3 region: CSAGQGESYEQYF. The DNA for the CDR3 is TGCAGTGCGGGACAGGGGGAGTCCTACGAGCAGTACTTC.

The V and J genes are TRBV6-1 and TRBJ1-4, with 8 bases identical to TRBD1. The length of the CDR3 is 16 residues. Germline trimming cut 6 bases from V and 5 bases from J; bases unmatched to any gene: 11. CDR1 and CDR2 from the germline V gene are MNHNS and SASEGT. The CDR3 sequence is CASRMLGTGGNEKLFF. Written as DNA, the CDR3 is TGTGCCAGCAGAATGTTAGGGACAGGTGGGAATGAAAAACTGTTTTTT.

This clonotype has at least ten counts. J is TRBJ2-1 and V is TRBV7-9; D gene unclear. V shed 3 bases and J shed 7 bases, with 16 bases lying between them. This CDR3 spans 15 amino acids. Germline values: CDR1 SEHNR, CDR2 FQNEAQ (reference sequence). The CDR3 here is CASSLNLGKMNEQFF. The CDR3 coding sequence is TGTGCCAGCAGCTTGAACCTAGGGAAGATGAATGAGCAGTTCTTC.

This clonotype was seen a handful of times. The V gene is TRBV4-1, the J gene TRBJ2-3, with a tentative D call TRBD2 (6 bases). V lost 2 bases to trimming and J lost 5 bases, with 14 bases between them. From germline, CDR1 is MGHRA and CDR2 YSYEKL. This CDR3 has 15 amino acids. CDR3 DNA: TGCGCCAGCAGCCAACCCACGCGGGATGGAGATACGCAGTATTTT. It encodes CASSQPTRDGDTQYF.

Many counts were recorded for this clonotype. CDR3 nucleotides: TGCGCCAGCAGTCAATCGATGGCAGGGCTAAAGGATAGCAATCAGCCCCAGCATTTT. Its protein product is CASSQSMAGLKDSNQPQHF. The chain recombines TRBV23-1 with TRBJ1-5; tentatively, D is TRBD1 (5 bases). TRBV23-1 is flagged as an ORF with uncertain function. Trimming removed 0 bases at V and 0 bases at J, with 18 bases between. The CDR3 spans 19 residues.

The V and J genes are TRBV12-3 or TRBV12-4 and TRBJ2-1, with 7 bases matching TRBD2. CDR3 length equals 14 residues. Losses at the gene ends were 3 bases for V and 9 bases for J; bases not matched to a gene: 8. The CDR3 loop reads CASSFGRSTGEQFF. The CDR3 nucleotides are TGTGCCAGCAGTTTCGGGAGGAGTACGGGTGAGCAGTTCTTC.

This clonotype has just a few counts. This chain connects TRBV6-5 to TRBJ2-5; perhaps TRBD2 as D (5 bases). V lost 0 bases, J lost 2 bases, and 16 bases lay in between. There are 17 residues in the CDR3. Per the germline V gene, CDR1 is MNHEY and CDR2 is SVGAGI. CDR3 coding DNA: TGTGCCAGCAGTTACTCGCCCAGAACTAGTTATCAAGAGACCCAGTACTTC. It is translated as CASSYSPRTSYQETQYF.

This clonotype came up a few times. The J gene is TRBJ2-1, the V gene TRBV18; 9 positions agree with TRBD2. Trimming cost V 3 bases and J 6 bases; bases outside gene matches: 6. The CDR3 is 15 amino acids. The germline CDR1 and CDR2 sequences are KGHSH and LQKENI. CDR3 amino acids: CASSPELAGRNEQFF. DNA of the CDR3: TGTGCCAGCTCACCTGAACTAGCGGGCCGCAATGAGCAGTTCTTC.

This clonotype was observed a few times. The rearrangement uses TRBV28 and TRBJ2-3; D possibly corresponds to TRBD1 (6 bases). Germline V CDR1 and CDR2: MDHEN, SYDVKM. Trimming pared 8 bases from V and 6 bases from J, leaving 15 bases between. This CDR3 has 13 residues. The CDR3 DNA reads as TGTGCCAGCCGCACCGGGACAATGGATACGCAGTATTTT. Its translation: CASRTGTMDTQYF.

This clonotype was recorded many times. The rearrangement uses TRBV29-1 and TRBJ2-1; TRBD2 aligns across 10 bases. The CDR3 totals 14 residues. Germline CDR1 SQVTM, CDR2 ANQGSEA. The V segment lost 7 bases and the J segment 5 bases; nucleotides outside the gene matches: 8. The CDR3 region is CSAQTSGLHNEQFF. CDR3 sequence (DNA): TGCAGCGCCCAGACTAGCGGGCTTCACAATGAGCAGTTCTTC.